Below, 12 T cell receptor beta chains from the same sample are listed, as sequenced in a study of cytomegalovirus exposure and HLA in healthy donors. Using immunoSEQ multiplex PCR, the repertoire was profiled, and TCRdb retains in-frame clones only, with some absent. The data show tens of thousands of clones, about 96% seen once. The source material was PBMCs. The source is a man aged 18 to 29 in good health and CMV-seronegative.

This clone appeared a single time. The V and J genes are TRBV28 and TRBJ1-4; weak D call: TRBD1 (6 bases). V lost 6 bases to trimming and J lost 6 bases, with 14 bases between them. The V gene's germline CDR1 is MDHEN and CDR2 SYDVKM. The CDR3 consists of 14 residues. CDR3 amino acids: CASRLGGGYEKLFF. Written as DNA, the CDR3 is TGTGCCAGCAGACTTGGCGGGGGCTATGAAAAACTGTTTTTT.

The rearrangement links TRBV28 to TRBJ1-1; possibly TRBD1 for D (6 bases). The CDR3 is made up of 16 amino acids. Germline V lookup: CDR1 MDHEN, CDR2 SYDVKM. V lost 4 bases, J lost 2 bases, and 17 bases lay in between. The CDR3: CASSYLGGGGNTEAFF. The CDR3 DNA reads TGTGCCAGCAGTTATCTAGGGGGTGGGGGTAACACTGAAGCTTTCTTT.

The rearrangement links TRBV27 to TRBJ2-3, with D maybe TRBD2 (5 bases). Germline lookup yields CDR1 MNHEY and CDR2 SMNVEV (reference sequence). V dropped 5 bases and J dropped 4 bases, with 16 bases sitting between them. The CDR3 runs to 15 residues. In DNA form, the CDR3 reads TGTGCCAGCAGTGAGGGAGTAGGGTGGGCAGATACGCAGTATTTT. Its translation is CASSEGVGWADTQYF.

The V call is TRBV27, the J call TRBJ2-2; no clear D gene. This CDR3 is 14 amino acids long. V shed 4 bases and J shed 1 base, with 7 bases lying between them. Per the germline V gene, CDR1 is MNHEY and CDR2 is SMNVEV (reference sequence). The CDR3: CASSYTMNTGELFF. CDR3 in DNA: TGTGCCAGCAGTTACACAATGAACACCGGGGAGCTGTTTTTT.

V is TRBV7-9 and J is TRBJ2-7, with a tentative D call TRBD2 (5 bases). Trimming stripped 1 base from V and 3 bases from J, with 13 bases between. This CDR3 has 15 amino acids. Per germline, CDR1 SEHNR and CDR2 FQNEAQ (reference sequence). CDR3 protein: CASSLGGGPVYEQYF. CDR3 nucleotides: TGTGCCAGCAGCTTAGGAGGCGGGCCAGTCTACGAGCAGTACTTC.

The gene calls are TRBV5-1 and TRBJ2-3; weak D call: TRBD2 (5 bases). The CDR3 contains 15 residues. Germline assignment: CDR1 SGHRS and CDR2 YFSETQ. Trimming removed 3 bases at V and 2 bases at J, with 13 bases between. The CDR3 loop reads CASSSLARVTDTQYF. Here the CDR3 DNA reads TGCGCCAGCAGCTCGCTAGCACGGGTCACAGATACGCAGTATTTT.

The chain recombines TRBV10-3 with TRBJ2-7, with 8 bases aligning to TRBD1. With V trimmed by 3 bases and J by 0 bases, 4 bases remained unmatched. The CDR3 contains 15 residues. The germline CDR1 and CDR2 sequences are ENHRY and SYGVKD. CDR3 protein: CAISDRTGFSYEQYF. The CDR3 DNA is TGTGCCATCAGTGATCGGACAGGGTTCTCCTACGAGCAGTACTTC.

This sequence joins TRBV7-2 and TRBJ2-5; D possibly corresponds to TRBD1 (5 bases). Trimming cost V 0 bases and J 5 bases, with 13 bases left between them. Germline V lookup: CDR1 SGHTA, CDR2 FQGNSA. This CDR3 region has 15 residues. CDR3 loop: CASSLALGLVETQYF. The CDR3 DNA reads as TGTGCCAGCAGCTTAGCGTTGGGGCTGGTGGAGACCCAGTACTTC.

The chain carries TRBV7-9 and TRBJ2-6; D unclear. This CDR3 spans 13 amino acids. V lost 5 bases and J lost 4, with 6 bases in between. Germline lookup yields CDR1 SEHNR and CDR2 FQNEAQ (reference sequence). CDR3 amino acids: CASSRLGANVLTF. CDR3 coding DNA: TGTGCCAGCAGCCGGTTAGGGGCCAACGTCCTGACTTTC.

The V call is TRBV11-3, the J call TRBJ1-1; the D is unclear. CDR3 length equals 14 residues. Germline values: CDR1 SGHNT, CDR2 YENEEA. V was pared by 0 bases and J by 4 bases, with 9 bases between. The CDR3 DNA reads TGTGCCAGCAGCTTAGAGCTGGGGAGCACTGAAGCTTTCTTT. This translates into CASSLELGSTEAFF.

Only one count was recorded for this clone. V and J are TRBV19 and TRBJ2-1, with D unresolved. From germline, CDR1 is LNHDA and CDR2 SQIVND (reference sequence). The V gene lost 5 bases and the J gene lost 9 bases, with 14 bases spanning the gap. There are 13 residues in the CDR3. The CDR3 coding sequence is TGTGCCAGTAGTGCAGGAAGCCTCGCTGAGCAGTTCTTC. It is translated as CASSAGSLAEQFF.

The chain employs TRBV13 and TRBJ1-3; D might be TRBD1 (6 bases). The germline V and J ends were trimmed by 5 bases and 0 bases, with 17 bases remaining between them. This CDR3 is built from 17 residues. CDR1 and CDR2 from the germline V gene are PRHDT and FYEKMQ (reference sequence). The CDR3 DNA is TGTGCCAGCAGCAAAAATGACAGGATCCTCTCTGGAAACACCATATATTTT. Encoded protein: CASSKNDRILSGNTIYF.